This T cell receptor beta chain comes out of a study of control samples from healthy donors and cancer patients. Germline V lookup: CDR1 MNHNS, CDR2 SASEGT. Trimming cost V 2 bases and J 0 bases, with 8 bases left between them. The CDR3 is 15 amino acids. Sequencing used immunoSEQ multiplex PCR; TCRdb keeps in-frame clones, though not all of them. The sample has about 130,000 clones; about 90% are singletons. This clonotype originated in a woman aged 50 to 60 in good health. The gene calls are TRBV6-1 and TRBJ1-3; the D is unclear. What was sequenced was blood. CDR3 in amino acids: CASSETDISGNTIYF. The CDR3, as DNA: TGTGCCAGCAGTGAAACAGACATCTCTGGAAACACCATATATTTT.